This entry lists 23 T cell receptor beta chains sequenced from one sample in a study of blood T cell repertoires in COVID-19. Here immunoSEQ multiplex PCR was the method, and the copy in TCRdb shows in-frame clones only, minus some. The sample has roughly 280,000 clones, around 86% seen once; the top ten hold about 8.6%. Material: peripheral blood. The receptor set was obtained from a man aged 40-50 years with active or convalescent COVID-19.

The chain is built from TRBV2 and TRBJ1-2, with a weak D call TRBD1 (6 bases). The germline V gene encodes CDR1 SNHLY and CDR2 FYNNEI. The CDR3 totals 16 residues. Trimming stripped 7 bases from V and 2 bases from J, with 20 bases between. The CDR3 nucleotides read TGTGCCAGCAAGCCTTTGGGCCCGGACAGCAACTATGGCTACACCTTC. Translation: CASKPLGPDSNYGYTF. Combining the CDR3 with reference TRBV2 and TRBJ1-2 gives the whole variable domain EPEVTQTPSHQVTQMGQEVILRCVPISNHLYFYWYRQILGQKVEFLVSFYNNEISEKSEIFDDQFSVERPDGSNFTLKIRSTKLEDSAMYFCASKPLGPDSNYGYTFGSGTRLTVV.

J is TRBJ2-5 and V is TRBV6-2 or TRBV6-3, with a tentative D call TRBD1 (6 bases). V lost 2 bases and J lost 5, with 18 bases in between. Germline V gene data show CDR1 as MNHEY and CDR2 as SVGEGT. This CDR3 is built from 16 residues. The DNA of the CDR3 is TGTGCCAGCAGTTACCGGGGACAAGCCTTGGGGGAGACCCAGTACTTC. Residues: CASSYRGQALGETQYF.

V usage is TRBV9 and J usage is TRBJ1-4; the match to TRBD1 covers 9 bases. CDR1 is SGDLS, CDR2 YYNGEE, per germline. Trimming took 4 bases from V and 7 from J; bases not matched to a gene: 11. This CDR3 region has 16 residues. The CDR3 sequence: CASSPNPTGGSEKLFF. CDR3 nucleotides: TGTGCCAGCAGCCCCAATCCGACAGGGGGGAGTGAAAAACTGTTTTTT.

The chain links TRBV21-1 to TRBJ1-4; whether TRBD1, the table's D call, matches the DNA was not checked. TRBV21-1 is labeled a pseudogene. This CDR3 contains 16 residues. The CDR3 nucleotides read TGTGCCAGCAGCCCCTACACGGACAGTATTGGGGAAAAACTGTTTTTT. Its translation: CASSPYTDSIGEKLFF.

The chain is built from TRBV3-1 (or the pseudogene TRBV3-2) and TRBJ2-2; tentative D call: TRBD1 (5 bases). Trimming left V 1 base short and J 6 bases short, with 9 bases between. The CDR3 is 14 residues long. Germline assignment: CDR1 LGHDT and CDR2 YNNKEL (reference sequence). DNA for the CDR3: TGTGCCAGCAGCCAAGTAACCAGGGCCGGGGAGCTGTTTTTT. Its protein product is CASSQVTRAGELFF.

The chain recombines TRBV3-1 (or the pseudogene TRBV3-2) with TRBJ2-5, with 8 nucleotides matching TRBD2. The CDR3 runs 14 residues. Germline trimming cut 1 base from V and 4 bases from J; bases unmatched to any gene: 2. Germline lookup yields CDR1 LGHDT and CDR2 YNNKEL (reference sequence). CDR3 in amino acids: CASSQGTSRETQYF. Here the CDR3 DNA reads TGTGCCAGCAGCCAAGGGACTAGCAGAGAGACCCAGTACTTC.

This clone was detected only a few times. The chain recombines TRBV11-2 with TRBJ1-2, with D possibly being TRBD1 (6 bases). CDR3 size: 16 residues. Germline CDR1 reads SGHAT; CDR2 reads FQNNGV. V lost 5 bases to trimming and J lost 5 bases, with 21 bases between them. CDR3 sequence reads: CASSTDIKQGRYGYTF. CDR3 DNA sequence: TGTGCCAGCAGCACAGACATAAAACAGGGCCGGTATGGCTACACCTTC.

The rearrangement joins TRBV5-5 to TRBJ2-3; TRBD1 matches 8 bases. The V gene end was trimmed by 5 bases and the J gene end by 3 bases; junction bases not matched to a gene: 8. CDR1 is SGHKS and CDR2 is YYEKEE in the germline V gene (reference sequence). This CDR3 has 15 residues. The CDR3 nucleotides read TGTGCCAGCAGAAAGGGGGACAGGAGTACAGATACGCAGTATTTT. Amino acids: CASRKGDRSTDTQYF.

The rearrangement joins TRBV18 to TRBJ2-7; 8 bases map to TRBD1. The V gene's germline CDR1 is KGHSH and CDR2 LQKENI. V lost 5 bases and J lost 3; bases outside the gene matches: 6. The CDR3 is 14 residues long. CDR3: CASSEGQDHYEQYF. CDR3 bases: TGTGCCAGCTCAGAGGGACAGGATCACTACGAGCAGTACTTC.

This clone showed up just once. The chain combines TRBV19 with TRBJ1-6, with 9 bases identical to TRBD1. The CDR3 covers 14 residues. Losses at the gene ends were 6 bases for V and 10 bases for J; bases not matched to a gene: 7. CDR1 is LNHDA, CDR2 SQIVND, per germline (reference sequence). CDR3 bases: TGTGCCAGTAGCTCACAGGGGGCAGCCTCACCCCTCCACTTT. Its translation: CASSSQGAASPLHF.

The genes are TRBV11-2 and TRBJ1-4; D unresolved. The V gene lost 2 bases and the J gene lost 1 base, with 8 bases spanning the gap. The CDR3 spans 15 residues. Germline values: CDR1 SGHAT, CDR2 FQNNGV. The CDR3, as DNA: TGTGCCAGCAGCTTACGGGGAAGAACTAATGAAAAACTGTTTTTT. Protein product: CASSLRGRTNEKLFF.

The CDR3 reads CASSQDTGTGRNEQFF. CDR3 bases: TGTGCCAGCAGCCAAGATACCGGGACAGGGCGGAATGAGCAGTTCTTC. This rearrangement joins TRBV4-2 to TRBJ2-1; TRBD1 agrees at 9 bases. Germline loops: CDR1 LGHNA, CDR2 YNFKEQ. This CDR3 is 16 amino acids long. V shed 0 bases and J 7 bases; nucleotides not matched to a gene: 7.

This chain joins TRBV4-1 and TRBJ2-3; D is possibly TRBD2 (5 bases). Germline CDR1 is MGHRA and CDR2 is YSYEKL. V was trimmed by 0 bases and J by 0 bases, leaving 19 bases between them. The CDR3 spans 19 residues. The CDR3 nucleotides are TGCGCCAGCAGCCAAGAATTGAGGGCAGCGACTCCTAGCACAGATACGCAGTATTTT. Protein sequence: CASSQELRAATPSTDTQYF.

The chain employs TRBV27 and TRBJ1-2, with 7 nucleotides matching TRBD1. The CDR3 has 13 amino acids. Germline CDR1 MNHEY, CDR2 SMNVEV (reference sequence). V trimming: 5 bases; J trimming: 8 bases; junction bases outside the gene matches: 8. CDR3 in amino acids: CASSRTGLGGYTF. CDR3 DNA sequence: TGTGCCAGCAGTCGGACAGGTTTGGGCGGCTACACCTTC.

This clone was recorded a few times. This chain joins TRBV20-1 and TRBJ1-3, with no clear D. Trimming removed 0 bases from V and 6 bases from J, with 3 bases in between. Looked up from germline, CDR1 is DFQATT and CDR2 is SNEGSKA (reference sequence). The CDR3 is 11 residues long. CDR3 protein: CSARDLNTIYF. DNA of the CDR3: TGCAGTGCTAGAGACCTAAACACCATATATTTT.

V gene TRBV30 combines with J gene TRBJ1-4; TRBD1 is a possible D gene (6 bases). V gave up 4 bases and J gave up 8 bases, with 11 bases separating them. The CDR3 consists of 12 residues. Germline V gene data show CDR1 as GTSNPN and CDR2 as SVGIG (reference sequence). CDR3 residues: CAWKAGGEKLFF. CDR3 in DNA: TGTGCCTGGAAGGCGGGGGGCGAAAAACTGTTTTTT.

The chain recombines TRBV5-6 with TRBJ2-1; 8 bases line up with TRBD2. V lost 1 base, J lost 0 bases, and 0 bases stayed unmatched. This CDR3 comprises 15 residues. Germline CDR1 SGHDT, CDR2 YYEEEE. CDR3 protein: CASSLSGSSYNEQFF. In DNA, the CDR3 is TGTGCCAGCAGCTTGAGCGGGAGCTCCTACAATGAGCAGTTCTTC.

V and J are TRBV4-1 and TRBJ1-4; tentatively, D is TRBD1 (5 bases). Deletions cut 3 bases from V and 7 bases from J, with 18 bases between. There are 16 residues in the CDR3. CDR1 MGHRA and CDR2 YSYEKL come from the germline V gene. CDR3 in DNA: TGCGCCAGCAGCCAGGGGCTCGGATCGGGGGGTGAAAAACTGTTTTTT. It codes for CASSQGLGSGGEKLFF.

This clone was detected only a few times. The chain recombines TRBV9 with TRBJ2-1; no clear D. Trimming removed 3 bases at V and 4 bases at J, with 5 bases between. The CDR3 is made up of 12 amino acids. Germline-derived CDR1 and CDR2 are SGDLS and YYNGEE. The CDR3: CASSGQYNEQFF. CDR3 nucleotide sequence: TGTGCCAGCAGCGGGCAGTACAATGAGCAGTTCTTC.

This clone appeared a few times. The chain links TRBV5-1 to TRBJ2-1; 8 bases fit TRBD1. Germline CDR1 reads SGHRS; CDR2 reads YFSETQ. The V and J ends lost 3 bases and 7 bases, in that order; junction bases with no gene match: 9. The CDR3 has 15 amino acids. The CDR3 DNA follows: TGCGCCAGCAGCTCTTCCGGACAGGGAAGTAATGAGCAGTTCTTC. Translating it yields CASSSSGQGSNEQFF.

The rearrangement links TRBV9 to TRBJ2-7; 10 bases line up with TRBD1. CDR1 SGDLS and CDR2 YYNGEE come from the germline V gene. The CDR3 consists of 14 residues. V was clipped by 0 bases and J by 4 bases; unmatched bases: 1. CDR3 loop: CASSVGDRGYEQYF. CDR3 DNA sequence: TGTGCCAGCAGCGTAGGGGACAGGGGATACGAGCAGTACTTC.

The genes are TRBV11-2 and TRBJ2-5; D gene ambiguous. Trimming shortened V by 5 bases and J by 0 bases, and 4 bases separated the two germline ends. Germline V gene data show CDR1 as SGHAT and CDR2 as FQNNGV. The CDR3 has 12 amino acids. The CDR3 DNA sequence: TGTGCCAGCAGCCTCCACCAAGAGACCCAGTACTTC. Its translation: CASSLHQETQYF.

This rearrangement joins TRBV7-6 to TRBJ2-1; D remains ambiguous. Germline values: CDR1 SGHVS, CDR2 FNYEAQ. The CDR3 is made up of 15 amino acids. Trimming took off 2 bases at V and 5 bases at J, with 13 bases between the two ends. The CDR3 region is CASSLQISVHNEQFF. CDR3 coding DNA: TGTGCCAGCAGCTTACAGATCTCAGTACACAATGAGCAGTTCTTC.